A single sample is the source of the 5 T cell receptor beta chains below, sequenced in a study of OX40 agonist ivuxolimab in advanced cancers. Profiled with immunoSEQ multiplex PCR; TCRdb holds only in-frame clones, not every one. The table includes approximately 68,000 clones, less than 90% detected once. Source: CD4+ or CD8+ T cells sorted from blood, taken in a trial of the OX40 agonist ivuxolimab. These receptors were obtained from an adult with an advanced solid tumor such as melanoma, head and neck, liver or kidney cancer.

The gene calls are TRBV7-2 and TRBJ2-3, with a tentative D call TRBD1 (6 bases). The CDR3 is 15 amino acids. Trimming shortened V by 5 bases and J by 3 bases, and 15 bases separated the two germline ends. Germline values: CDR1 SGHTA, CDR2 FQGNSA. CDR3 DNA: TGTGCCAGCAGCCCAGCAGGGGTGCGGACAGATACGCAGTATTTT. It codes for CASSPAGVRTDTQYF.

V is TRBV27 and J is TRBJ1-3; 12 bases fit TRBD1. The germline gives CDR1 MNHEY, CDR2 SMNVEV (reference sequence). This CDR3 is built from 17 residues. After removal of 6 bases from V and 4 bases from J, the junction contained 10 bases not matched to a gene. This chain's CDR3 is CASSSGTGGRLGNTIYF. CDR3 in DNA: TGTGCCAGCAGCTCCGGGACAGGGGGCCGGCTCGGAAACACCATATATTTT.

The genes are TRBV10-3 and TRBJ1-2; tentatively, D is TRBD1 (6 bases). CDR3 size: 15 residues. Germline V gives CDR1 ENHRY, CDR2 SYGVKD. V lost 7 bases and J 4 bases, leaving 19 bases between the germline ends. The CDR3 DNA sequence: TGTGCCATCAATAGCTTCCAGGACAGCCTCTATGGCTACACCTTC. It encodes CAINSFQDSLYGYTF.

The chain combines TRBV7-2 with TRBJ1-5, with unresolved D. Germline CDR1 SGHTA, CDR2 FQGNSA. Trimming cost V 5 bases and J 6 bases, with 8 bases left between them. The CDR3 contains 12 residues. The CDR3 DNA reads as TGTGCCAGCAGCGGCTCGGGTCAGCCCCAGCATTTT. This translates into CASSGSGQPQHF.

This clone was observed a handful of times. The rearrangement joins TRBV2 to TRBJ2-3, with D perhaps given as TRBD1 or TRBD2 (6 bases each). This CDR3 has 17 residues. V lost 2 bases, J lost 0 bases, and 15 bases lay in between. Germline V lookup: CDR1 SNHLY, CDR2 FYNNEI. In DNA, the CDR3 is TGTGCCAGCAGTGAAAGGGGGGTTGGCGTGAGCACAGATACGCAGTATTTT. Residues: CASSERGVGVSTDTQYF. The variable domain in full, with the rest retrieved from reference TRBV2 and TRBJ2-3, is EPEVTQTPSHQVTQMGQEVILRCVPISNHLYFYWYRQILGQKVEFLVSFYNNEISEKSEIFDDQFSVERPDGSNFTLKIRSTKLEDSAMYFCASSERGVGVSTDTQYFGPGTRLTVL.